The subject of this entry is one TCR beta chain. The table came from immunoSEQ multiplex PCR; TCRdb's copy has only in-frame clones and leaves some out. The sample consists of 120,000 or so clones, roughly 92% of them appearing once. These data originate in a study of T cell changes during pregnancy in multiple sclerosis. The CDR3 is made up of 13 amino acids. Germline V CDR1 and CDR2: MNHEY, SVGAGI. Trimming took 5 bases from V and 2 from J, leaving 9 bases between them. V is TRBV6-5 and J is TRBJ1-2, with D possibly matching TRBD1 (6 bases). Source: peripheral blood, taken before pregnancy. The receptor was isolated from a female donor with multiple sclerosis, enrolled in a pregnancy study. CDR3 protein: CASSLDRNYGYTF. The CDR3 coding sequence is TGTGCCAGCAGTCTCGACAGGAACTATGGCTACACCTTC.